The present entry profiles one T cell receptor (beta chain) with its context. Its antigen is still unknown. CD4+ T cells from unexposed donors were obtained before the COVID-19 pandemic (2011-2018). Per the germline V gene, CDR1 is SGHNT and CDR2 is YYREEE (reference sequence). Trimming removed 10 bases from V and 0 bases from J; junction bases left unmatched: 2. The CDR3 is 12 amino acids. Repertoires were generated with immunoSEQ multiplex PCR, while TCRdb's copy carries only in-frame clones and drops some. The table records approximately 59,000 clones, 75% to 90% of them present only once. This record belongs to a study of CD4 T cells in relation to SARS-CoV-2 and coronaviruses. Study-wide background: Crossreactive spike epitopes shared across donors were mapped to their HLA restriction.

General study results and limits: Memory recall responses, not primary responses primed in culture, are what the assay detects. Around 62% of donors had memory CD4+ clonotypes crossrecognizing SARS-CoV-2 and common cold coronavirus spike.

This TCR was sampled from a human donor in good health. What was sequenced was memory CD4+ T cells from PBMCs. V usage is TRBV5-4 and J usage is TRBJ2-5, with 8 bases matching TRBD2. The CDR3 region has the DNA TGTGCCGGCGGGGGGTACCAAGAGACCCAGTACTTC. Amino acids: CAGGGYQETQYF. Looking up the rest from reference TRBV5-4 and TRBJ2-5 gives the full variable domain: ETGVTQSPTHLIKTRGQQVTLRCSSQSGHNTVSWYQQALGQGPQFIFQYYREEENGRGNFPPRFSGLQFPNYSSELNVNALELDDSALYLCAGGGYQETQYFGPGTRLLVL.